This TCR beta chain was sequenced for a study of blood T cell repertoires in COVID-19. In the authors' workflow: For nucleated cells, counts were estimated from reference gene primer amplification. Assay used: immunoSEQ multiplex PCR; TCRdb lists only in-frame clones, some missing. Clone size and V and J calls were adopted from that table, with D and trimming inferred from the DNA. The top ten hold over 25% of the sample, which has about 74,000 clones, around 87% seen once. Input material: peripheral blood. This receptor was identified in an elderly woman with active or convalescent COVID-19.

This CDR3 reads CASSNSPGGQGYTF. CDR3 nucleotide sequence: TGTGCCAGCAGTAATTCCCCAGGGGGCCAAGGCTACACCTTC. This rearrangement joins TRBV6-5 to TRBJ1-2; 8 bases agree with TRBD1. This CDR3 spans 14 amino acids. CDR1 MNHEY and CDR2 SVGAGI come from the germline V gene. The junction had 10 bases not matched to a gene; V was cut back by 5 bases and J by 8 bases.